These T cell receptor beta chains were read from a single sample in a study of Graves' ophthalmopathy and Graves' hyperthyroidism. Each CDR3 protein is one row after TCRdb ran MiXCR on the multiplex PCR reads. The top ten hold 11% of the sample, which has around 1.1 million distinct CDR3 sequences, about 35% seen once. The sample taken for sequencing was peripheral blood or thyroid tissue (not recorded which). The receptors originated from an adult man with Graves' hyperthyroidism. Both conserved end residues are part of each CDR3. D genes are given only for firm matches. Size is stated for part of the rows, as once, few or many counts, or as a class when the clone is expanded.

len: 14; abundance: -; d_gene: -; j_gene: TRBJ2-2; v_gene: TRBV19; CDR3nt: TGTGCCAGTACCCCGCGGGGGCTCACCGGGGAGCTGTTTTTT; CDR3aa: CASTPRGLTGELFF
len: 13; abundance: -; d_gene: -; j_gene: TRBJ1-4; v_gene: TRBV20-1; CDR3nt: TGCAGTGCTAGCCCGGGAACTAATGAAAAACTGTTTTTT; CDR3aa: CSASPGTNEKLFF
len: 15; abundance: many; d_gene: -; j_gene: TRBJ2-5; v_gene: TRBV4-3; CDR3nt: TGCGCCAGCAGCGTGAGCCTCGCCCCCGCGGAGACCCAGTACTTC; CDR3aa: CASSVSLAPAETQYF
len: 16; abundance: -; d_gene: TRBD1; j_gene: TRBJ2-5; v_gene: TRBV24-1; CDR3nt: TGTGCCACCAGTGATTCCCGGGACAGAAGACAAGAGACCCAGTACTTC; CDR3aa: CATSDSRDRRQETQYF
len: 16; abundance: -; d_gene: TRBD1; j_gene: TRBJ1-6; v_gene: TRBV7-2; CDR3nt: TGTGCCAGCAGCTTAGTGTTCGGGACAGCAAATTCACCCCTCCACTTT; CDR3aa: CASSLVFGTANSPLHF
len: 14; abundance: -; d_gene: TRBD1; j_gene: TRBJ2-5; v_gene: TRBV5-1; CDR3nt: TGCGCCAGCAAGGGACAGGCCGAATGGGAGACCCAGTACTTC; CDR3aa: CASKGQAEWETQYF
len: 20; abundance: -; d_gene: TRBD1; j_gene: TRBJ2-6; v_gene: TRBV5-1; CDR3nt: TGCGCCAGCAGCTTGGTTAGGACCCGGGACAGGGATTCTGGGGCCAACGTCCTGACTTTC; CDR3aa: CASSLVRTRDRDSGANVLTF
len: 15; abundance: few; d_gene: -; j_gene: TRBJ1-1; v_gene: TRBV12-3/TRBV12-4; CDR3nt: TGTGCCAGCAGGCATCGGGGCGACCTGCCCACTGAAGCTTTCTTT; CDR3aa: CASRHRGDLPTEAFF
len: 15; abundance: once; d_gene: TRBD1; j_gene: TRBJ2-1; v_gene: TRBV2; CDR3nt: TGTGCCAGCACCGAAAGACAGGGCTCCTACAATGAGCAGTTCTTC; CDR3aa: CASTERQGSYNEQFF
len: 15; abundance: few; d_gene: -; j_gene: TRBJ1-2; v_gene: TRBV5-6; CDR3nt: TGTGCCAGCAGGTTAATAACCAGGGAGCACTATGGCTACACCTTC; CDR3aa: CASRLITREHYGYTF
len: 14; abundance: many; d_gene: TRBD2; j_gene: TRBJ2-5; v_gene: TRBV2; CDR3nt: TGTGCCAGCAACCCGGGACTAGCTAGCAGGGCCCAGTACTTC; CDR3aa: CASNPGLASRAQYF
len: 13; abundance: -; d_gene: TRBD1; j_gene: TRBJ1-3; v_gene: TRBV29-1; CDR3nt: TGCAGCGGGGGACAGAACACTGGAAACACCATATATTTT; CDR3aa: CSGGQNTGNTIYF
len: 14; abundance: -; d_gene: -; j_gene: TRBJ1-5; v_gene: TRBV12-3/TRBV12-4; CDR3nt: TGTGCCAGCAGTGCTAGGTGGGGGGATCAGCCCCAGCATTTT; CDR3aa: CASSARWGDQPQHF
len: 15; abundance: -; d_gene: TRBD1; j_gene: TRBJ2-6; v_gene: TRBV20-1; CDR3nt: TGCAGTGCTACTGAAGACAGGGCCGGGGCCAACGTCCTGACTTTC; CDR3aa: CSATEDRAGANVLTF
len: 15; abundance: many; d_gene: -; j_gene: TRBJ1-4; v_gene: TRBV7-2; CDR3nt: TGTGCCAGCAGCTTAGGCAGGGGAACTAATGAAAAACTGTTTTTT; CDR3aa: CASSLGRGTNEKLFF
len: 13; abundance: -; d_gene: -; j_gene: TRBJ2-7; v_gene: TRBV9; CDR3nt: TGTGCCAGCAGCGTAGCCTACGGAGGCGAGCAGTACTTC; CDR3aa: CASSVAYGGEQYF
len: 16; abundance: few; d_gene: TRBD1; j_gene: TRBJ1-5; v_gene: TRBV6-5; CDR3nt: TGTGCCAGCAGTCATCCAGGGGGGATTGGCAATCAGCCCCAGCATTTT; CDR3aa: CASSHPGGIGNQPQHF
len: 15; abundance: -; d_gene: TRBD2; j_gene: TRBJ2-2; v_gene: TRBV12-3/TRBV12-4; CDR3nt: TGTGCCACTCGGGGAGCGGGAACGAACACCGGGGAGCTGTTTTTT; CDR3aa: CATRGAGTNTGELFF
len: 14; abundance: -; d_gene: TRBD1; j_gene: TRBJ2-7; v_gene: TRBV20-1; CDR3nt: TGCAGTGCTAGGGGGACAGGGGGAGAGGGGGAGCAGTACTTC; CDR3aa: CSARGTGGEGEQYF
len: 12; abundance: many; d_gene: -; j_gene: TRBJ2-7; v_gene: TRBV19; CDR3nt: TGTGCCAGTAGGGGACTCGGCTACGAGCAGTACTTC; CDR3aa: CASRGLGYEQYF
len: 15; abundance: many; d_gene: -; j_gene: TRBJ2-7; v_gene: TRBV29-1; CDR3nt: TGCAGCGTTGAAGATGGAGAGGGGGGGCAGAACGAGCAGTACTTC; CDR3aa: CSVEDGEGGQNEQYF
len: 15; abundance: -; d_gene: TRBD1; j_gene: TRBJ2-2; v_gene: TRBV10-3; CDR3nt: TGTGCCATCAGGGGGACAGAACAGAACACCGGGGAGCTGTTTTTT; CDR3aa: CAIRGTEQNTGELFF
len: 14; abundance: many; d_gene: -; j_gene: TRBJ1-1; v_gene: TRBV4-3; CDR3nt: TGCGCCAGCAGCCCCAGATGGGGGGGCACTGAAGCTTTCTTT; CDR3aa: CASSPRWGGTEAFF
len: 15; abundance: -; d_gene: TRBD1; j_gene: TRBJ2-7; v_gene: TRBV5-1; CDR3nt: TGCGCCAGCAGCTTGGGGGACAGGCTTTACGTCGAGCAGTACTTC; CDR3aa: CASSLGDRLYVEQYF